This TCR beta chain was found in a study of glioma-infiltrating T cells after dendritic cell vaccination. V dropped 8 bases and J dropped 6; count of bases not matched to a gene: 5. The CDR3 sequence is 14 residues long. Germline values: CDR1 SNHLY, CDR2 FYNNEI. The protocol was immunoSEQ multiplex PCR, while the TCRdb copy is restricted to in-frame clones and leaves out a portion. The sample has about 92,000 clones; about nine tenths are singletons. The rearrangement links TRBV2 to TRBJ1-6, with 9 bases that match TRBD1. The TCR comes from a human donor with glioblastoma. The sequencing used blood, collected before dendritic cell vaccination. CDR3 nucleotide sequence: TGTGCCAGCCAACCGGGACAGGGTAATTCACCCCTCCACTTT. It codes for CASQPGQGNSPLHF.